This T cell receptor beta chain is from a study of cytomegalovirus exposure and HLA in healthy donors. At the level of the study: Within an early data release were tens of millions of unique TCRs drawn from HLA-typed donors.

V gave up 0 bases and J gave up 7 bases; unmatched junction bases: 5. Germline CDR1 is SGHRS and CDR2 is YFSETQ. CDR3 size: 14 residues. A remark on this clone: The antigen is unknown.

Regarding the study as a whole: Among the CMV-associated chains, three were confirmed in vitro as specific for CMV antigens.

PCR amplification relied on 60 Vbeta primers (plus 13 Jbeta primers). The method was immunoSEQ multiplex PCR; TCRdb's version includes in-frame clones alone and lacks a portion of them. The sample includes approximately 100,000 clones, around 80% of them seen just once. The sequencing sample was made of PBMCs. This sequence joins TRBV5-1 and TRBJ1-1, with TRBD1 identical over 8 bases. The clonotype originates from a female donor in good health and CMV-seropositive. The CDR3 is CASSLASGTGEAFF. CDR3 nucleotide sequence: TGCGCCAGCAGCTTGGCCTCAGGGACAGGTGAAGCTTTCTTT.